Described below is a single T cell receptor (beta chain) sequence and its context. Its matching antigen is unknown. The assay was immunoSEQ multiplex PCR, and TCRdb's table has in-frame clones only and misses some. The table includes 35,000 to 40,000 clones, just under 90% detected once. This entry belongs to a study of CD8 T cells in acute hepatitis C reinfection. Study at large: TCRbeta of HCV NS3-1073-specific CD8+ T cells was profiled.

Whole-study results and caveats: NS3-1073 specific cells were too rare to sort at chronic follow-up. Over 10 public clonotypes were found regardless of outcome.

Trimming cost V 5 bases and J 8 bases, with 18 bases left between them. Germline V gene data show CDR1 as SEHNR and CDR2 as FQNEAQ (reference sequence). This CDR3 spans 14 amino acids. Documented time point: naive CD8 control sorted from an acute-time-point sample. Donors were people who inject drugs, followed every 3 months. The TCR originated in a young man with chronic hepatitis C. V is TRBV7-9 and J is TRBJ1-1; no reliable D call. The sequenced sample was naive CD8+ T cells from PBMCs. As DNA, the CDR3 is TGTGCCAGCAGCCCACGTATCAATGCAAAAGAAGCTTTCTTT. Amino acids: CASSPRINAKEAFF.